This T cell receptor beta chain is from a study of shared clonotypes between healthy human individuals. In the original workflow: Because ImmunoSEQ provided only junction sequences with no quality scores, the filtering differed. The data were produced by immunoSEQ multiplex PCR, yet TCRdb's version contains in-frame clones alone and is incomplete. Clonal size and the V and J genes are those of that table, whereas D and trimming came from the DNA. The sample consists of millions of clones, roughly 95% of them appearing once. Note on this clone: The antigen remains undetermined. Other nucleotide sequences from this sample produce the same CDR3.

Germline CDR1 reads SGHRS; CDR2 reads YFSETQ. The germline V and J ends were trimmed by 5 bases and 5 bases, with 11 bases remaining between them. The CDR3 length is 12 residues. Notes on the study in general: Blood was the only sampled material, and tissue repertoires likely differ. Rarefaction exposed incomplete sorted-subset sequencing despite large depth.

The TCR was taken from a young man in good health. The sequenced sample consisted of naive CD4+ T cells sorted from blood. As for subset: CD45RA+ positively selected. This sequence joins TRBV5-1 and TRBJ2-7; a weak D match, TRBD1 (5 bases). Here the CDR3 reads CASSSDRDEQYF. In nucleotides, the CDR3 is TGCGCCAGCAGTTCCGACAGAGACGAGCAGTACTTC.